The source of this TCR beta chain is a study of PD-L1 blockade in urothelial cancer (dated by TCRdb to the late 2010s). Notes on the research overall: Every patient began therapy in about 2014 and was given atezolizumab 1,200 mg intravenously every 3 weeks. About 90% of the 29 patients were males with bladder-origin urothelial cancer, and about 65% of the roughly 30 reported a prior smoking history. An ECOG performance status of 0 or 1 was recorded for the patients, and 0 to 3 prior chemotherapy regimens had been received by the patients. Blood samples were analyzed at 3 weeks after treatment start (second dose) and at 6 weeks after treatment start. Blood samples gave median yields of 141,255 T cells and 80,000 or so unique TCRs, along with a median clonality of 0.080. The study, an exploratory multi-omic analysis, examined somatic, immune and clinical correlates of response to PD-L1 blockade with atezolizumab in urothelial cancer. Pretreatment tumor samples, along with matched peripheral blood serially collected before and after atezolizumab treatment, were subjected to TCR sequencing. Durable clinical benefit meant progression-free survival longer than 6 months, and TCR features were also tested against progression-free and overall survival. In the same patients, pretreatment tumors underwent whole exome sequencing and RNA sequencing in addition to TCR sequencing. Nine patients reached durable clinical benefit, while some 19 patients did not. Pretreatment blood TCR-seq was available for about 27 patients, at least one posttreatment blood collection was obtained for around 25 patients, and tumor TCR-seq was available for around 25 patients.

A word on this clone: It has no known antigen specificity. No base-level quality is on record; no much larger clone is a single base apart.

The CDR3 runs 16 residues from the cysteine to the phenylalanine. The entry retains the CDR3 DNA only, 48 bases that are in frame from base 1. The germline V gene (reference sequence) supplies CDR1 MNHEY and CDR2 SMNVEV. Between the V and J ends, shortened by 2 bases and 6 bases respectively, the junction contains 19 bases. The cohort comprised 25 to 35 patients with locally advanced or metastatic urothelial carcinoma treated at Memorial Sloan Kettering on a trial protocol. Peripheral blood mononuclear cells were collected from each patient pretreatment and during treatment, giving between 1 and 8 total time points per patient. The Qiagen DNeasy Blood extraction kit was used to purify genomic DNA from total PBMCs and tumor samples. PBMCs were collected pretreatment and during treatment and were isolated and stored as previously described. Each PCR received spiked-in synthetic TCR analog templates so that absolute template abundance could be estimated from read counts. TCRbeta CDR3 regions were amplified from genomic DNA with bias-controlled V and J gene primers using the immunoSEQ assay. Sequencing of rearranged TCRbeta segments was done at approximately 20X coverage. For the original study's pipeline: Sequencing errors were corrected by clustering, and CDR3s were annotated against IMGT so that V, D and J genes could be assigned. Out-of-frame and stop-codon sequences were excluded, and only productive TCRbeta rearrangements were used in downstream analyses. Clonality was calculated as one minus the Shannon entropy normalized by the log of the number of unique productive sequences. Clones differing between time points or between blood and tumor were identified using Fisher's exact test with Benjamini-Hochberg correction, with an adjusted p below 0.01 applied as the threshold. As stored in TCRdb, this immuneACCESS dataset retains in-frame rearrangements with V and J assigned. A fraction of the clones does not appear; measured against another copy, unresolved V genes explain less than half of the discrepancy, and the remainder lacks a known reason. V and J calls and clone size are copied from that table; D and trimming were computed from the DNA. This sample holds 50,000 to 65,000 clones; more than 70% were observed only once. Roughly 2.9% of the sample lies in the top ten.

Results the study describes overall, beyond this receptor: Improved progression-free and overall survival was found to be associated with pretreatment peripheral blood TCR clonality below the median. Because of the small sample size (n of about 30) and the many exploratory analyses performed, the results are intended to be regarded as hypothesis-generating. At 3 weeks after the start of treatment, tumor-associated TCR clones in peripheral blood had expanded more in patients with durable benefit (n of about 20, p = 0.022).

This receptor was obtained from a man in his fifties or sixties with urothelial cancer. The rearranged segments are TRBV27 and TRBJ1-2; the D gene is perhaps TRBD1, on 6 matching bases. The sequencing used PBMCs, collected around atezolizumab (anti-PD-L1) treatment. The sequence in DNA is TGTGCCAGCAGTTTAGATCCCCTTGGCAGGGGTGATGGCTACACCTTC. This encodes CASSLDPLGRGDGYTF.